Following are 2 T cell receptor beta chains from one sample sequenced in a study of blood T cell repertoires in COVID-19. This table comes from immunoSEQ multiplex PCR, and its TCRdb copy is limited to in-frame clones, with some not included. The repertoire has approximately 110,000 clones, around 84% of them found once; the top ten carry 1.1% to 1.5%. Material: peripheral blood. The receptors derive from a man aged 40-49 years with acute or convalescent COVID-19.

This chain uses TRBV11-3 with TRBJ2-3, with D perhaps matching TRBD1 (6 bases). Trimming stripped 0 bases from V and 2 bases from J, with 15 bases between. CDR1 is SGHNT and CDR2 is YENEEA in the germline V gene. CDR3 length: 17 amino acids. The CDR3 sequence is CASSLDLAGAATDTQYF. CDR3 nucleotides: TGTGCCAGCAGCTTAGATCTGGCAGGGGCCGCCACAGATACGCAGTATTTT.

This chain uses TRBV3-1 (or the pseudogene TRBV3-2) with TRBJ2-1; 12 nucleotides agree with TRBD2. Germline trimming cut 8 bases from V and 7 bases from J; bases unmatched to any gene: 6. This CDR3 has 14 residues. Germline V gives CDR1 LGHDT, CDR2 YNNKEL (reference sequence). CDR3 residues: CASGVLAGGNEQFF. Here the CDR3 DNA reads TGTGCCAGCGGGGTCCTAGCGGGAGGGAATGAGCAGTTCTTC.